The count of the clone carrying this T cell receptor (beta chain) is one. Produced via immunoSEQ multiplex PCR; TCRdb's table is partial and in-frame only. The table includes about 59,000 clones, roughly 90% detected once. The data were taken from a study of blood T cell repertoires in COVID-19. Study in general: The United States, Italy and Spain were the sources of the acute and convalescent COVID-19 samples. PBMCs, B-cell-depleted T cells, or T cells were the source of the cDNA or gDNA that made up the material.

The germline V gene encodes CDR1 SGHRS and CDR2 YFSETQ. The germline V and J ends were trimmed by 0 bases and 9 bases, with 16 bases remaining between them. The CDR3 extends over 15 amino acids. The specimen sequenced was peripheral blood. The clonotype was recovered from a man at least 80 years old with acute or convalescent COVID-19. This chain connects TRBV5-1 to TRBJ2-4; tentative D call: TRBD1 (5 bases). The CDR3 DNA reads as TGCGCCAGCAGCTTGGTCGGCCAGGGAAAGGGCATTCAGTACTTC. This codes for CASSLVGQGKGIQYF.